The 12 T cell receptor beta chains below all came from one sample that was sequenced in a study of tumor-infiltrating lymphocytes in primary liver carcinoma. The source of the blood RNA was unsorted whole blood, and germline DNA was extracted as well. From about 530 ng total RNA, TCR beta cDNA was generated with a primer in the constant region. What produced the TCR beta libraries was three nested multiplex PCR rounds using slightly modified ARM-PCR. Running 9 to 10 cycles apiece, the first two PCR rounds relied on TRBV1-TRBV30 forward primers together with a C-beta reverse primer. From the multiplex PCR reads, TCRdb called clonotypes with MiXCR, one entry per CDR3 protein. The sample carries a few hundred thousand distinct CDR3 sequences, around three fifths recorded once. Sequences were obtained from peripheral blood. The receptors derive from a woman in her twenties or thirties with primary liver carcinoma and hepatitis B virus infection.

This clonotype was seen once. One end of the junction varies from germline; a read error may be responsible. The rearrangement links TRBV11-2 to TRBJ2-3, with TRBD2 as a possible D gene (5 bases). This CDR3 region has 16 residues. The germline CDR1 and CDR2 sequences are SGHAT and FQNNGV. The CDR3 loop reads CASSPGDSRNTDTRYF. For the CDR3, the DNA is TGTGCCAGCAGCCCCGGGGATAGCAGAAACACAGATACGCGGTATTTT.

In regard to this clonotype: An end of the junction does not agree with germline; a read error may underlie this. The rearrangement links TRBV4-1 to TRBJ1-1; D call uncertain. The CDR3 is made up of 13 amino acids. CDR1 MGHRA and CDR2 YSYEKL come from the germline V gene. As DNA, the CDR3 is TGCGCCAGCAGCCACCCCCTGAACGCTGAGGCTTTCTTT. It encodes CASSHPLNAEAFF.

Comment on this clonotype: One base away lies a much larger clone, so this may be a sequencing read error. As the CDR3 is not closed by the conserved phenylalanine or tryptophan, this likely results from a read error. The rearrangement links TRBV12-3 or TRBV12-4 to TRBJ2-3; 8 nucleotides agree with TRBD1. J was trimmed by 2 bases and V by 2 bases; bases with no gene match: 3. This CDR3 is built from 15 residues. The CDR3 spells CASSLWTGSTDTQYL. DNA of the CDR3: TGTGCCAGCAGTTTATGGACAGGGTCCACAGATACGCAGTATCTT.

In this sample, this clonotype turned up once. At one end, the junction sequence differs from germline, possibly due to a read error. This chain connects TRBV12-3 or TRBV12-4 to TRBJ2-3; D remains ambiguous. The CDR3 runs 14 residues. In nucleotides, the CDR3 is TGTGCCAGCAGTTTGGTACAGAGTACAGATACGCGGTATTTT. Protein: CASSLVQSTDTRYF.

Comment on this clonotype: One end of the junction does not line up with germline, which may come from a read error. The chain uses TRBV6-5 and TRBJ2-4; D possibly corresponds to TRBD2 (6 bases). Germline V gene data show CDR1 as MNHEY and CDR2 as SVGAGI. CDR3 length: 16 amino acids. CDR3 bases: TGTGCCAGCGGTTACTCAGCGGAGGGATCCGGAAACATTCAGTACTTC. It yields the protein CASGYSAEGSGNIQYF.

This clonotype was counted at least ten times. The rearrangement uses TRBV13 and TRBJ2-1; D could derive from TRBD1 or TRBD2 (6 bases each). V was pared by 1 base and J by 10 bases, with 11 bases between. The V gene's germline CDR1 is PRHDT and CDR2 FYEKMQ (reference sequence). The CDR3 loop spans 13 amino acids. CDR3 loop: CASSLVGGREQFF. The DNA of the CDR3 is TGTGCCAGCAGCTTAGTCGGGGGCAGGGAGCAGTTCTTC.

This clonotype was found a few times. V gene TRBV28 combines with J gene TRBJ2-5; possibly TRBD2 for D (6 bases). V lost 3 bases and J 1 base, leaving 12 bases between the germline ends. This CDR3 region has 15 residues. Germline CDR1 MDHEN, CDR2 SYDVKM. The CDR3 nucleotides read TGTGCCAGCAGTTTCGCGGGGCAGTCCCAAGAGACCCAGTACTTC. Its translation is CASSFAGQSQETQYF.

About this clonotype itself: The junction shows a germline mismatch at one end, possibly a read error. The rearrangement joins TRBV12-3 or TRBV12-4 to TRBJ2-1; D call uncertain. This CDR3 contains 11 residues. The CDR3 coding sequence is TGTGCCAGTAGCTACTACGATGAGCAGTTCTTC. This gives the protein CASSYYDEQFF.

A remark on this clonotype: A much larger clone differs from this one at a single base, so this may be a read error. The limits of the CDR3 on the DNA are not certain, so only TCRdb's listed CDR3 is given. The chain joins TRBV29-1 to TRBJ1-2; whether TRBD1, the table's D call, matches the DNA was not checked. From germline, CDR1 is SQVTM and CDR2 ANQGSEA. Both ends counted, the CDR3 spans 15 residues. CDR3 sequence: CSVAIQGRANYGCTF.

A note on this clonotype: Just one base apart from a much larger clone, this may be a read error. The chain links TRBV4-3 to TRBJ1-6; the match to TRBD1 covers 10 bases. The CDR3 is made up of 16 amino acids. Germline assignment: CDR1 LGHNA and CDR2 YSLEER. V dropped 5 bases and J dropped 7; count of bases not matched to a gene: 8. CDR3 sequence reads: CASSSWDRGTNSPLHF. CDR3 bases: TGCGCCAGCAGCTCCTGGGACAGGGGAACGAATTCACCCCTCCACTTT.

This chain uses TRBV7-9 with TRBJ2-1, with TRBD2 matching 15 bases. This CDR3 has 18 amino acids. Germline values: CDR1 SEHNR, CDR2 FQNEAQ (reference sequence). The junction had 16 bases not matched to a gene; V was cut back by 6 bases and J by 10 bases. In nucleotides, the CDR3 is TGTGCCAGCAGTGGACTAGCGGGAGGGTACTCCCATGTTGGCGAGCAGTTCTTC. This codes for CASSGLAGGYSHVGEQFF.

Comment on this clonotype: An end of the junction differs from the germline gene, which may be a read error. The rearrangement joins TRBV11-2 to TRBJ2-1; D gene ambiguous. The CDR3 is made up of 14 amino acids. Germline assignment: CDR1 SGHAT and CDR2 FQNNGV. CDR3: CASSPNIKGDEQFF. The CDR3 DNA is TGTGCCAGCAGCCCGAATATCAAGGGTGATGAACAGTTCTTC.